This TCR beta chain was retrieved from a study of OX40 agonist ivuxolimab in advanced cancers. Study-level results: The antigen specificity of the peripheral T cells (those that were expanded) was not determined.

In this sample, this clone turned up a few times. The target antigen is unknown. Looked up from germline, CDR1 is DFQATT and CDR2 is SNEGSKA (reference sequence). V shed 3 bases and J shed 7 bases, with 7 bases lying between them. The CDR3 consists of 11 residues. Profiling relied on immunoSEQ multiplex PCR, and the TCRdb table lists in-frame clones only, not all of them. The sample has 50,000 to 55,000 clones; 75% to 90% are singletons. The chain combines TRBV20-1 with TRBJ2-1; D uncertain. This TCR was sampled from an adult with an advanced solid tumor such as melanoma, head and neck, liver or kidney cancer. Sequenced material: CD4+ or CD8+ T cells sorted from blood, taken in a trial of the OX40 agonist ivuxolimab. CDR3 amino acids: CSASRSNEQFF. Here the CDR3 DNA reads TGCAGTGCTAGCAGATCAAATGAGCAGTTCTTC.